What follows describes a single TCR beta chain. The antigen remains unidentified. This sample is drawn from a study of T-cell memory formation after mild COVID-19. Study-level background: TCR clustering was largely donor specific. Broader study findings: Shrinking CD4+ clones resided mostly in CM and EM, and CD8+ ones in EMRA. Pre-infection memory held some responding clones, suggesting pre-existing cross-reactive T cells responded.

TCRalpha and TCRbeta libraries used 5'RACE with constant-segment primers and UMIs. Each CDR3 protein gets one entry after TCRdb re-called the 5' RACE reads with MiXCR. The data hold roughly 170,000 distinct CDR3 sequences, with roughly 23% observed a single time. The CDR3 is 15 amino acids. From germline, CDR1 is MGHRA and CDR2 YSYEKL. Trimming took 1 base from V and 0 from J, leaving 9 bases between them. The source is an adult woman who had mild COVID-19 (a few samples of this study predate the infection). Cell type and time point are not known. Input material: PBMCs or a T cell subset sorted from them (not recorded which). The V and J genes are TRBV4-1 and TRBJ1-1, with D hard to call. The CDR3 is CASSQGILMNTEAFF. In nucleotides, the CDR3 is TGCGCCAGCAGCCAAGGCATACTTATGAACACTGAAGCTTTCTTT.